The 7 T cell receptor beta chains listed next were all sequenced from one sample in a study of T cell repertoires in cytomegalovirus infection. TCRdb redid the calling of the reads with MiXCR, one entry per CDR3 protein. The sample yields about 350,000 distinct CDR3 sequences, nearly 35% seen once. Their antigen targets remain unknown. Here the sequenced sample was cultured PBMCs, taken from culture after CMV antigen stimulation. These receptors all come from a human donor in good health (CMV status not recorded). Some clones in this sample may be carry-over from other donors' samples.

V usage is TRBV7-8 and J usage is TRBJ2-3, with D unclear. Trimming took 1 base from V and 7 from J, leaving 15 bases between them. Germline CDR1 SGHVS, CDR2 FQNEAQ. CDR3 length: 15 residues. For the CDR3, the DNA is TGTGCCAGCAGCTTAGGATCCGTGTATGGCTATACGCAGTATTTT. It codes for CASSLGSVYGYTQYF.

This chain uses TRBV2 with TRBJ2-5; 10 bases are a match to TRBD2. This CDR3 region has 18 residues. With 7 bases clipped from V and 4 bases from J, the junction kept 18 bases outside the gene matches. The germline CDR1 and CDR2 sequences are SNHLY and FYNNEI. CDR3 amino acids: CASTPAGSGRLLGETQYF. CDR3 nucleotides: TGTGCCAGCACCCCGGCGGGTAGCGGGAGGCTCTTGGGAGAGACCCAGTACTTC.

This clonotype has more than one count but fewer than ten. The rearrangement links TRBV19 to TRBJ1-5; perhaps TRBD1 as D (5 bases). Germline V gene lookup returns CDR1 LNHDA and CDR2 SQIVND (reference sequence). The CDR3 consists of 13 residues. V lost 4 bases, J lost 6 bases, and 10 bases lay in between. CDR3 DNA sequence: TGTGCCAGTAGTAATCAGGGAGGTCAGCCCCAGCATTTT. Its protein is CASSNQGGQPQHF.

At least ten counts were recorded for this clonotype. This chain joins TRBV7-2 and TRBJ2-2, with D hard to call. Per germline, CDR1 SGHTA and CDR2 FQGNSA. With 4 bases removed from V and 1 base from J, the gap between germline ends came to 13 bases. The CDR3 runs to 16 residues. CDR3 sequence reads: CASSSPAGMNTGELFF. CDR3 in DNA: TGTGCCAGCAGCTCCCCCGCTGGAATGAACACCGGGGAGCTGTTTTTT. Using reference TRBV7-2 and TRBJ2-2 for the parts outside the CDR3, the full variable domain is GAGVSQSPSNKVTEKGKDVELRCDPISGHTALYWYRQSLGQGLEFLIYFQGNSAPDKSGLPSDRFSAERTGGSVSTLTIQRTQQEDSAVYLCASSSPAGMNTGELFFGEGSRLTVL.

This clonotype was detected only once. J is TRBJ2-1 and V is TRBV20-1, with TRBD2 identical over 8 bases. The trim removed 5 bases at V and 2 bases at J, leaving 2 bases unmatched. Germline V gene data show CDR1 as DFQATT and CDR2 as SNEGSKA (reference sequence). The CDR3 is made up of 13 amino acids. CDR3 loop: CSALSGAYNEQFF. CDR3 sequence (DNA): TGCAGTGCTCTTAGCGGGGCCTACAATGAGCAGTTCTTC.

There are a few counts of this clonotype. CDR3 DNA sequence: TGTGCCAGCAGTTTTTTAAGACTATCCGGGACTAGCGGGAGTGATGAGCAGTTCTTC. Translating it yields CASSFLRLSGTSGSDEQFF. This sequence joins TRBV12-3 or TRBV12-4 and TRBJ2-1; 14 bases are shared with TRBD2. The CDR3 extends over 19 amino acids. The junction had 15 bases not matched to a gene; V was cut back by 3 bases and J by 8 bases.

The chain recombines TRBV6-6 with TRBJ2-3; 7 nucleotides match TRBD1. CDR3 size: 12 residues. Looked up from germline, CDR1 is MNHNY and CDR2 is SVGAGI (reference sequence). J gave up 3 bases and V 7 bases, and 1 base lay outside the gene matches. The CDR3 loop is CASTGQTDTQYF. CDR3 DNA: TGTGCCAGCACGGGACAGACAGATACGCAGTATTTT.